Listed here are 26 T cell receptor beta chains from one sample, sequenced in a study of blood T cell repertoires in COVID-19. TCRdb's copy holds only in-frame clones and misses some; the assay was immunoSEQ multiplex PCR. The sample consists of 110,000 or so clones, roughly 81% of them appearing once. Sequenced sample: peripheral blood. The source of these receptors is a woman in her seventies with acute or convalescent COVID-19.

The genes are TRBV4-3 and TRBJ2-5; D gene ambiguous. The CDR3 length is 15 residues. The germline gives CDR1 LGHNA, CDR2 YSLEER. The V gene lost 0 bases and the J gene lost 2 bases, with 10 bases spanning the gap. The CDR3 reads CASSQDRVPQETQYF. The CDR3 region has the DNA TGCGCCAGCAGCCAAGATCGAGTACCGCAAGAGACCCAGTACTTC.

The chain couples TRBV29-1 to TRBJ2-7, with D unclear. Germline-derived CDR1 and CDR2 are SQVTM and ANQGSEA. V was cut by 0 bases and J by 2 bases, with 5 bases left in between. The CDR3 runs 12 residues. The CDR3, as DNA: TGCAGCGTTGAAGAGGGCCCCTACGAGCAGTACTTC. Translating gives CSVEEGPYEQYF.

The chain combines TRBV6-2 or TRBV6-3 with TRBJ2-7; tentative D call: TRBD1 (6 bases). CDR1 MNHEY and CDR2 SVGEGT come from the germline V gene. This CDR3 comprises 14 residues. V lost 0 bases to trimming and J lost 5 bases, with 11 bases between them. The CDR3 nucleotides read TGTGCCAGCAGTTACTCAGCAGGGGTGGACGAGCAGTACTTC. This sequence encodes CASSYSAGVDEQYF.

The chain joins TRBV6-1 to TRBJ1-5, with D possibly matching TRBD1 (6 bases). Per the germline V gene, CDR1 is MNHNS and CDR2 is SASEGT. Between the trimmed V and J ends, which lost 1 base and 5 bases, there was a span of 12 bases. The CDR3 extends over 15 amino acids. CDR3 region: CASSEGPGGDQPQHF. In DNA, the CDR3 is TGTGCCAGCAGTGAAGGGCCGGGGGGCGATCAGCCCCAGCATTTT.

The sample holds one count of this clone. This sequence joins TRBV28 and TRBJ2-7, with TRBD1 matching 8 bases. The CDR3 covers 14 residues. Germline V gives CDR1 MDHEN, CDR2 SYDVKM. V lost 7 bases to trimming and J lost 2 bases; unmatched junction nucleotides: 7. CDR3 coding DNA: TGTGCCAGCACTCACCGGACAGGGCCCTACGAGCAGTACTTC. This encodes CASTHRTGPYEQYF.

CDR3 sequence: CASSPETDWNTEAFF. CDR3 coding DNA: TGTGCCAGCAGCCCCGAGACAGATTGGAACACTGAAGCTTTCTTT. This chain links TRBV5-5 with TRBJ1-1, with D tentatively TRBD1 (5 bases). The CDR3 covers 15 residues. The V end was cut by 4 bases, the J end by 1 base, with 14 bases between. CDR1 SGHKS and CDR2 YYEKEE come from the germline V gene (reference sequence).

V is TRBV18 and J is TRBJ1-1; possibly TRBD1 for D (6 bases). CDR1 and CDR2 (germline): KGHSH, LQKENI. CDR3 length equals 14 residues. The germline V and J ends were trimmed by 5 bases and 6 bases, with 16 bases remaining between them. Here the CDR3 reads CASSTRGGRPEAFF. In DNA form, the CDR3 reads TGTGCCAGCTCAACTCGAGGGGGACGTCCTGAAGCTTTCTTT.

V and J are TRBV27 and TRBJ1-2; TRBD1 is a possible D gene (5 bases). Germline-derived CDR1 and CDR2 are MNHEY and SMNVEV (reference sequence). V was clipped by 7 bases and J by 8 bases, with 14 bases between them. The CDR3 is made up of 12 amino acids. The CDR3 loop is CASKGQEGGYTF. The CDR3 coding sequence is TGTGCCAGCAAGGGGCAGGAGGGAGGCTACACCTTC.

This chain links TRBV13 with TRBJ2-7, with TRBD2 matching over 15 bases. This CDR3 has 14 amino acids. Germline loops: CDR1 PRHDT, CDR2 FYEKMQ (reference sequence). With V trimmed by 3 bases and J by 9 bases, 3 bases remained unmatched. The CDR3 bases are TGTGCCAGCAGCTTGGGACTAGCGGGAGGTAGGCAGTACTTC. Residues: CASSLGLAGGRQYF.

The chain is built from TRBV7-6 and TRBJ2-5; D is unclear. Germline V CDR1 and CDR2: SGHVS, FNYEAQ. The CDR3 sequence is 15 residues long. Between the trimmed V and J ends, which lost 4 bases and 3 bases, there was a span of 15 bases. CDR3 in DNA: TGTGCCAGCAGCTCACTACCCCACGGAGAAGAGACCCAGTACTTC. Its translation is CASSSLPHGEETQYF. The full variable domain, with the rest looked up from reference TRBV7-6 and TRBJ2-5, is GAGVSQSPRYKVTKRGQDVALRCDPISGHVSLYWYRQALGQGPEFLTYFNYEAQQDKSGLPNDRFSAERPEGSISTLTIQRTEQRDSAMYRCASSSLPHGEETQYFGPGTRLLVL.

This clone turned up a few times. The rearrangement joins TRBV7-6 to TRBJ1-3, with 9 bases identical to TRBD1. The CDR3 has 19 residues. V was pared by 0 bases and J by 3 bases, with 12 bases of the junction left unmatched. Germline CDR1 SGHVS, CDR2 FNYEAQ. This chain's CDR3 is CASSLAFPGQGGFGNTIYF. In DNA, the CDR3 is TGTGCCAGCAGCTTAGCCTTTCCGGGACAGGGAGGTTTTGGAAACACCATATATTTT.

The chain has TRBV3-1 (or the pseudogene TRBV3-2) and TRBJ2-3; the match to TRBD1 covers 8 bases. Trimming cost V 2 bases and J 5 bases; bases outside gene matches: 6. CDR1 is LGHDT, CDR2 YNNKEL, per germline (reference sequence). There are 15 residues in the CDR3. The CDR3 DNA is TGTGCCAGCAGCCAACTCAGGGGGCGGGAAGATACGCAGTATTTT. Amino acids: CASSQLRGREDTQYF.

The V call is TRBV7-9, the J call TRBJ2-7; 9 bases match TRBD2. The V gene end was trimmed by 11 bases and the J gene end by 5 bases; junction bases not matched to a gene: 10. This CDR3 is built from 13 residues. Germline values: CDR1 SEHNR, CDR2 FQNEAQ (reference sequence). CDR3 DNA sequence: TGTGCCGCTGGAGGGGTAGCGGGAGACGAGCAGTACTTC. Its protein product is CAAGGVAGDEQYF.

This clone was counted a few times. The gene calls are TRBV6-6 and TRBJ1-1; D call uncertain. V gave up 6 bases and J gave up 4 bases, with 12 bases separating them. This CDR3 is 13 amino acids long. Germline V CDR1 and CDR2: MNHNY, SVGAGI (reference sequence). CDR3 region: CASSILLSTEAFF. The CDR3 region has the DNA TGTGCCAGCAGCATATTGCTATCCACTGAAGCTTTCTTT.

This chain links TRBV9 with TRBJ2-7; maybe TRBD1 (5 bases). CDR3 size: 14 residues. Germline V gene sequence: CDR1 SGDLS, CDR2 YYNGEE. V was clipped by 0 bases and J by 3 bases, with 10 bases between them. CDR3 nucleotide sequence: TGTGCCAGCAGCGTAGACCTGACAGACTACGAGCAGTACTTC. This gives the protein CASSVDLTDYEQYF. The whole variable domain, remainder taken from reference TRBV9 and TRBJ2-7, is DSGVTQTPKHLITATGQRVTLRCSPRSGDLSVYWYQQSLDQGLQFLIQYYNGEERAKGNILERFSAQQFPDLHSELNLSSLELGDSALYFCASSVDLTDYEQYFGPGTRLTVT.

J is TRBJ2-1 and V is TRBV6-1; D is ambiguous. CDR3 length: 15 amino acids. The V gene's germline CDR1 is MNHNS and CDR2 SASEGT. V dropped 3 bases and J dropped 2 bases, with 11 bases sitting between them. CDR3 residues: CASSEGTQAYNEQFF. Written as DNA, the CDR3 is TGTGCCAGCAGTGAGGGCACCCAAGCCTACAATGAGCAGTTCTTC.

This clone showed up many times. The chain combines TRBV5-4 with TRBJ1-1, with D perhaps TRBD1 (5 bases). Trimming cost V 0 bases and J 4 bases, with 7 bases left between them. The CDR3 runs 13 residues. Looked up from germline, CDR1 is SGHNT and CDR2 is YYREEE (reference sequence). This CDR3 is CASSLGGTTEAFF. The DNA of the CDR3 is TGTGCCAGCAGCTTGGGGGGCACCACTGAAGCTTTCTTT. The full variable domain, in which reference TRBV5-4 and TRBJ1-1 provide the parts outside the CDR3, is ETGVTQSPTHLIKTRGQQVTLRCSSQSGHNTVSWYQQALGQGPQFIFQYYREEENGRGNFPPRFSGLQFPNYSSELNVNALELDDSALYLCASSLGGTTEAFFGQGTRLTVV.

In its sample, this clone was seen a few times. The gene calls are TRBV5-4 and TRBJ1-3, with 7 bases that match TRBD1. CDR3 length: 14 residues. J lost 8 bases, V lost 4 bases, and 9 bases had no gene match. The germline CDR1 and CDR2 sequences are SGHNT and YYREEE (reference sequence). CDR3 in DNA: TGTGCCAGCAGCGGATCTGAGGGGGCTCACACCATATATTTT. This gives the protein CASSGSEGAHTIYF.

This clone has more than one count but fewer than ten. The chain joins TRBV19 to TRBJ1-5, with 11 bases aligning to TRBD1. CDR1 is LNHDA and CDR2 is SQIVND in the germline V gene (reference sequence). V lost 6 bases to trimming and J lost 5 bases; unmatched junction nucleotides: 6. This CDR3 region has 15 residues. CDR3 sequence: CASRKRTGGDQPQHF. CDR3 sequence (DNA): TGTGCCAGTAGGAAAAGGACAGGGGGCGATCAGCCCCAGCATTTT.

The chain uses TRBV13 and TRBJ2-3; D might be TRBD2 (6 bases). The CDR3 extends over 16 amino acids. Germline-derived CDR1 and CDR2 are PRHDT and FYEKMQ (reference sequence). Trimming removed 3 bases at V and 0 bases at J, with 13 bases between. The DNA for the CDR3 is TGTGCCAGCAGCTTTGGGCTTAGCGGCAGCACAGATACGCAGTATTTT. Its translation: CASSFGLSGSTDTQYF.

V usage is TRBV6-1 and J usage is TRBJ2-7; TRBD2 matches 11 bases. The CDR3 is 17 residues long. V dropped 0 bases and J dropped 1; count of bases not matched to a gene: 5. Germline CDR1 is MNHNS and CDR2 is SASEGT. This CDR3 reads CASSEARASGRSYEQYF. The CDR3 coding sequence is TGTGCCAGCAGTGAAGCGCGTGCTAGCGGGAGGTCCTACGAGCAGTACTTC.

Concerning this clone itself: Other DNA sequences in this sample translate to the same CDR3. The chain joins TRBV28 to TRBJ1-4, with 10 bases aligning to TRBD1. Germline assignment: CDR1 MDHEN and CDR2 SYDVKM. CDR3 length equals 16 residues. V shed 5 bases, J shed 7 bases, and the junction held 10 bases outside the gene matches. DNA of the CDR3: TGTGCCAGCAGTCCTGCCCTCGGGACAGGGGTTGAAAAACTGTTTTTT. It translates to CASSPALGTGVEKLFF.

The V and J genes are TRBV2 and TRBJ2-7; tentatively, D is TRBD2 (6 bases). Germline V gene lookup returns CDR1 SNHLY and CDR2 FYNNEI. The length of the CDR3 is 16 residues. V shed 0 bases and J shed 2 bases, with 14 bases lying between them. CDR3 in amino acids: CASSEALGGTPYEQYF. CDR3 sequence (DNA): TGTGCCAGCAGTGAAGCGCTTGGCGGGACCCCCTACGAGCAGTACTTC.

The CDR3 protein is CASSVSTSGRLGQETQYF. The CDR3 DNA follows: TGTGCCAGCAGCGTAAGCACTAGCGGGAGATTAGGTCAAGAGACCCAGTACTTC. This chain joins TRBV9 and TRBJ2-5; 11 bases map to TRBD2. Germline V gene lookup returns CDR1 SGDLS and CDR2 YYNGEE. Trimming cost V 1 base and J 2 bases; bases outside gene matches: 10. The CDR3 contains 18 residues. Based on the CDR3 plus reference TRBV9 and TRBJ2-5, the full variable domain is DSGVTQTPKHLITATGQRVTLRCSPRSGDLSVYWYQQSLDQGLQFLIQYYNGEERAKGNILERFSAQQFPDLHSELNLSSLELGDSALYFCASSVSTSGRLGQETQYFGPGTRLLVL.

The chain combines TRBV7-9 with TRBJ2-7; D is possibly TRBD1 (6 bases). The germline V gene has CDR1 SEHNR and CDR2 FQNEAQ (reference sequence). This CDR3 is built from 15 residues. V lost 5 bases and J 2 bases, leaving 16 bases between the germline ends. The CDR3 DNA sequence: TGTGCCAGCAGCCATGCCGGGGACAAAACCTACGAGCAGTACTTC. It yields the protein CASSHAGDKTYEQYF. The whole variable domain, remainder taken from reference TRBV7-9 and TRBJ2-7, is DTGVSQNPRHKITKRGQNVTFRCDPISEHNRLYWYRQTLGQGPEFLTYFQNEAQLEKSRLLSDRFSAERPKGSFSTLEIQRTEQGDSAMYLCASSHAGDKTYEQYFGPGTRLTVT.

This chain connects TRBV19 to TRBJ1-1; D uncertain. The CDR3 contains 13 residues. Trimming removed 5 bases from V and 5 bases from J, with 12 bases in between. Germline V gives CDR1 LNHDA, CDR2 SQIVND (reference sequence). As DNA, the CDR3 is TGTGCCAGTAGTGCCGGGAAAGCGACTGAAGCTTTCTTT. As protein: CASSAGKATEAFF.